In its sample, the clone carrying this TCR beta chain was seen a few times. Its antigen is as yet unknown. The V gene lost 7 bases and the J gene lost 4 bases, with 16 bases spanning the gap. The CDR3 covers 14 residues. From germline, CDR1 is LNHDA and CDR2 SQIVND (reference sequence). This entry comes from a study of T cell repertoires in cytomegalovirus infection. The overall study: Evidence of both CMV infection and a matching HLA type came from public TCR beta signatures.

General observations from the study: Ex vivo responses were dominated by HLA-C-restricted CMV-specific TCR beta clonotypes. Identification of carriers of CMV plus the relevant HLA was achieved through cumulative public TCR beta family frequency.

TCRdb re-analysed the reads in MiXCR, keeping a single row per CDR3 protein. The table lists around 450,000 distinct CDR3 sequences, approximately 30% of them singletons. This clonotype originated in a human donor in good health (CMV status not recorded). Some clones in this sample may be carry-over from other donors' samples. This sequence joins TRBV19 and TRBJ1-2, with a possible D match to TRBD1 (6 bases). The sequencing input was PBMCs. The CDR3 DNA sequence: TGTGCCAGTAAACTCGGACAGACCGTCTATGGCTACACCTTC. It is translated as CASKLGQTVYGYTF.